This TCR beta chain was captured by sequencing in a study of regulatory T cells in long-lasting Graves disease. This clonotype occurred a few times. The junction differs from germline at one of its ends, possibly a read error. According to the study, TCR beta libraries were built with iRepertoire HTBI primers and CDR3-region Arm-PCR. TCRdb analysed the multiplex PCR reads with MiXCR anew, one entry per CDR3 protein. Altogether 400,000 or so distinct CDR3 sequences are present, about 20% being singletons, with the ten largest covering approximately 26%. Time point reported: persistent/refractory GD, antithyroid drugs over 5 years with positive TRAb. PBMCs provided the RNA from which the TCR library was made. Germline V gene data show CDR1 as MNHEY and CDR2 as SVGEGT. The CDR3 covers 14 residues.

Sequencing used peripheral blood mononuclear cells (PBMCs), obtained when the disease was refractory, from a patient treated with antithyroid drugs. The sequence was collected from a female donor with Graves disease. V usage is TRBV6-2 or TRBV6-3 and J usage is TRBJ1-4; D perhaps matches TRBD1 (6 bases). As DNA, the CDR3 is TGTGCCAGCAACGACCCCAGGGGAAACGAAAAACTGTCTTTT. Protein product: CASNDPRGNEKLSF.